The present TCR delta chain was sequenced within a study of γδ T cells in repeated Plasmodium falciparum infection. At the level of the study: Malian children with intense seasonal malaria exposure were compared with matched Australian children.

Vgamma9/Vdelta2+ and Vdelta2-negative gammadelta T cells were flow-sorted from PBMC for bulk sequencing. Trimming left V 2 bases short and J 0 bases short, with 31 bases between. The germline V gene has CDR1 TSWWSYY and CDR2 QGS. This CDR3 region has 22 residues. TCRdb re-called the multiplex PCR reads with CATT. The top ten hold over 12% of the sample, which has tens of thousands of delta-chain clones, 1.7% seen once. Comments on this clone: The protein in TCRdb stems from a much larger clone and differs at residue 11 from this DNA's translation, likely a read error; here the protein is translated from the DNA.

The rearrangement links TRDV1 to TRDJ1; D remains ambiguous. The sequencing sample was made of gamma-delta T cells from blood. This TCR was sampled from a pool of human donors (malaria-infected and uninfected, not separated). The CDR3 region is CALGEGLYRTRGHLPYTDKLIF. The CDR3 DNA is TGTGCTCTTGGGGAAGGTCTCTACCGTACTAGGGGTCACCTCCCCTACACCGATAAACTCATCTTT.